The 6 T cell receptor beta chains below come from one sample, sequenced in a study of T cell responses to AZD1222 COVID-19 vaccine. The table came from immunoSEQ multiplex PCR; TCRdb's copy has only in-frame clones and leaves some out. The data show 150,000 to 200,000 clones, 85% to 90% seen once. The material was peripheral blood, obtained on day 0 of AZD1222 vaccination. These receptors originate from an adult in good health.

This clone was recorded a few times. The CDR3 loop is CATSRGEPHETQYF. The CDR3 DNA follows: TGTGCCACCTCCCGGGGGGAACCCCACGAGACCCAGTACTTC. The chain employs TRBV9 and TRBJ2-5; 7 nucleotides match TRBD2. The V gene's germline CDR1 is SGDLS and CDR2 YYNGEE. The V gene end was trimmed by 9 bases and the J gene end by 5 bases; junction bases not matched to a gene: 13. The CDR3 length is 14 residues.

This chain connects TRBV11-2 to TRBJ2-7; D is unresolved. V was trimmed by 0 bases and J by 3 bases, leaving 18 bases between them. This CDR3 spans 17 amino acids. Germline V CDR1 and CDR2: SGHAT, FQNNGV. The CDR3 region is CASSLDRSRTDGYEQYF. For the CDR3, the DNA is TGTGCCAGCAGCTTAGATCGTAGTAGGACCGACGGCTACGAGCAGTACTTC.

This rearrangement joins TRBV14 to TRBJ1-1, with TRBD1 identical over 7 bases. Trimming at V came to 1 base and at J to 0 bases, leaving 5 bases not matched to a gene. The CDR3 is 16 residues long. CDR1 is SGHDN, CDR2 FVKESK, per germline. The CDR3 DNA follows: TGTGCCAGCAGCCAAGCGGGACAGAAGTTGAACACTGAAGCTTTCTTT. Encoded protein: CASSQAGQKLNTEAFF.

The chain has TRBV6-5 and TRBJ1-4, with D perhaps matching TRBD1 (5 bases). The ends were cut back, 4 bases at V and 8 bases at J, with 11 bases in the middle. The CDR3 is made up of 13 amino acids. Germline values: CDR1 MNHEY, CDR2 SVGAGI. This chain's CDR3 is CASSFQGSEKLFF. CDR3 nucleotides: TGTGCCAGCAGTTTCCAGGGTAGCGAAAAACTGTTTTTT.

This clone was observed once. The rearrangement joins TRBV28 to TRBJ2-6; the D call may be TRBD1 or TRBD2 (6 bases each). V dropped 6 bases and J dropped 1 base, with 10 bases sitting between them. Looked up from germline, CDR1 is MDHEN and CDR2 is SYDVKM. CDR3 length: 15 residues. CDR3 sequence: CASSLGGSGANVLTF. CDR3 DNA sequence: TGTGCCAGCAGCCTAGGGGGGTCTGGGGCCAACGTCCTGACTTTC.

V and J are TRBV3-1 (or the pseudogene TRBV3-2) and TRBJ2-2; no clear D gene. CDR1 is LGHDT and CDR2 is YNNKEL in the germline V gene (reference sequence). Deletions cut 1 base from V and 4 bases from J, with 16 bases between. CDR3 length equals 17 residues. In nucleotides, the CDR3 is TGTGCCAGCAGCCAAGTACCCAGCGCCTCGAGCACCGGGGAGCTGTTTTTT. Protein sequence: CASSQVPSASSTGELFF.